This T cell receptor (beta chain) came from a study of beta chain features in type 1 diabetes. Germline CDR1 and CDR2: SGHDT and YYEEEE. The CDR3 is 14 residues long. V dropped 2 bases and J dropped 1 base, with 4 bases sitting between them. Points from the study as a whole: Naive, central memory and Treg TCRB repertoires seemed to resemble each other more closely in patients than they did in healthy donors. A definitive answer on HLA type influencing TCRB rearrangement was not reached here. People with Type 1 diabetes carried modestly yet significantly shorter TCRB CDR3s in all four CD4+ subsets.

This clone was observed a handful of times. Its target is unknown. The authors reverse transcribed all of the isolated RNA, so sequencing captured expressed TCRB transcripts. Sequencing used immunoSEQ multiplex PCR; TCRdb keeps in-frame clones, though not all of them. The sample shows a few hundred thousand clones, over 12% of them seen only once. This TCR derives from a young man with type 1 diabetes. The chain recombines TRBV5-6 with TRBJ2-6; D unresolved. The sample comprised naive CD4+ T cells from blood. Written as DNA, the CDR3 is TGTGCCAGCAGCTTTTTATCTGGGGCCAACGTCCTGACTTTC. Translated: CASSFLSGANVLTF.